The present T cell receptor beta chain was sequenced within a study of PD-1 blockade in classical Hodgkin lymphoma. As regards this clone: Its target is unknown.

Profiled with immunoSEQ multiplex PCR; TCRdb holds only in-frame clones, not every one. The table has 28,000 or so clones, roughly 78% seen once. This sample's time point: cycle 4 day 1 (C4D1), after 6 weeks of nivolumab. Brentuximab vedotin exposure varied among the patients, all of whom had relapsed after autologous stem cell transplantation. Responses achieved at best were complete response, partial response or progressive disease. Study conclusions and caveats: Patients starting nivolumab less than 1 year after ASCT had lower diversity and were excluded from later analyses. Factors driving the repertoire differences, possibly disease activity or prior therapy, remain undefined. The study found complete responders had baseline diversity similar to newly diagnosed patients.

V lost 1 base to trimming and J lost 4 bases, with 7 bases between them. The CDR3 extends over 13 amino acids. Looked up from germline, CDR1 is SGHTA and CDR2 is FQGNSA. This sample comprised peripheral blood mononuclear cells (PBMCs), obtained before the fourth cycle of nivolumab. J is TRBJ1-1 and V is TRBV7-2; the D is unclear. The TCR was taken from a human donor with classical Hodgkin lymphoma. CDR3 region: CASSLEEGTEAFF. The CDR3 region has the DNA TGTGCCAGCAGCTTAGAAGAGGGCACTGAAGCTTTCTTT. Full variable domain (remainder filled in from reference TRBV7-2 and TRBJ1-1): GAGVSQSPSNKVTEKGKDVELRCDPISGHTALYWYRQSLGQGLEFLIYFQGNSAPDKSGLPSDRFSAERTGGSVSTLTIQRTQQEDSAVYLCASSLEEGTEAFFGQGTRLTVV.